The rows below give T cell receptor beta chains drawn from one sample of a study of T cell repertoires in cytomegalovirus infection. TCRdb independently ran MiXCR on the reads; one entry per CDR3 protein. The table has 600,000 to 700,000 distinct CDR3 sequences, around 32% seen once. Their antigens remain unidentified. This specimen was cultured PBMCs, taken from culture after CMV antigen stimulation. These receptors were taken from a human donor in good health (CMV status not recorded). Some clones in this sample may be carry-over from other donors' samples. Each CDR3 is given without its conserved first and last residue.

TRBJ2-1	TRBV7-2	ASSSLLWGVGAQF
TRBJ2-5	TRBV20-1	SASQDTQETQY
TRBJ2-2	TRBV29-1	SVIWGVNTGELF
TRBJ2-2	TRBV7-9	ATNPGLAGTGELF
TRBJ1-3	TRBV4-1	ASSQVGREKRNTIY
TRBJ1-1	TRBV12-3/TRBV12-4	ASRPRLERGRSVLIAEAF
TRBJ1-4	TRBV5-1	ASSAGQGGILF
TRBJ2-3	TRBV7-2	ASSRGADTDTQY
TRBJ1-1	TRBV19	ASSPIFGVNTEAF
TRBJ2-2	TRBV20-1	SVEAAAGSLNTGELF
TRBJ2-1	TRBV19	ASRPGRSYNEQF
TRBJ2-5	TRBV7-9	ASSPSPAGRQETQY
TRBJ2-1	TRBV7-6	ASSLASGVYNEQF
TRBJ1-1	TRBV11-3	ASSDWGNTEAF
TRBJ1-5	TRBV6-1	ASSSRGINQPQH
TRBJ2-1	TRBV7-8	ASSKPPGVYNEQF
TRBJ2-5	TRBV11-2	ASSFHYAETQY
TRBJ2-7	TRBV2	ASRRLGQLYEQY
TRBJ1-2	TRBV4-2	ASSQDPLTATI
TRBJ2-5	TRBV9	ASSPRPKETQY
TRBJ2-1	TRBV7-8	ASSFRLTSSYNEQF
TRBJ1-1	TRBV12-3/TRBV12-4	ASRPRDRDEAF
TRBJ2-1	TRBV24-1	ATSDPGTGENEQF
TRBJ2-7	TRBV7-6	ASSLERTYEQY
TRBJ2-3	TRBV19	ASRRTAGTDTQY
TRBJ2-7	TRBV7-8	ASSLDQIDPYEQY
TRBJ2-3	TRBV28	ASSFPLASGGGSTDTQY
TRBJ2-4	TRBV15	ATSRDGGDTWAKNIQY
TRBJ2-7	TRBV6-2/TRBV6-3	ASRDSGISYEQY
TRBJ1-6	TRBV2	ATRAEGSPLH
TRBJ2-3	TRBV6-2/TRBV6-3	ASSYSKAGTDTQY
TRBJ2-2	TRBV2	ATSRSGGVTGELF
TRBJ1-5	TRBV12-3/TRBV12-4	ASRIQGFQPQH
TRBJ1-1	TRBV6-8	ASTAANTEAF
TRBJ2-5	TRBV2	ASSTAPGLLGETQY
TRBJ2-3	TRBV19	ASSRFSPTSGWVDTQY
TRBJ1-5	TRBV7-8	ASSWGSDQPQH
TRBJ2-7	TRBV7-9	ASSQDILTSGSEQY
TRBJ2-7	TRBV5-1	ASSLGPGPSSYEQY
TRBJ2-1	TRBV7-2	ASSFSGYEQF
TRBJ2-1	TRBV6-2/TRBV6-3	ASSYSPVIYDNEQF
TRBJ1-1	TRBV7-4	ASSLPRQGGWAEAF
TRBJ2-5	TRBV7-6	ASSYTPRGGGRGTQY
TRBJ2-3	TRBV20-1	SAPGTGFSDTQY
TRBJ2-5	TRBV6-2/TRBV6-3	ASSYSGQAEGTQY
TRBJ2-7	TRBV7-8	ASSSIGRGEQY
TRBJ1-3	TRBV7-9	ASSHAGLIVGNTIY
TRBJ2-5	TRBV7-2	ASSLSGTSIETQY
TRBJ1-2	TRBV12-3/TRBV12-4	ASSFSTPGRGYT
TRBJ1-2	TRBV6-5	ASSYGRGSSGYT
TRBJ1-4	TRBV19	ARNQSLNPDEKLF
TRBJ1-2	TRBV15	ATSPTRTGGYT
TRBJ1-1	TRBV7-2	ASSFIARGMNTEAF